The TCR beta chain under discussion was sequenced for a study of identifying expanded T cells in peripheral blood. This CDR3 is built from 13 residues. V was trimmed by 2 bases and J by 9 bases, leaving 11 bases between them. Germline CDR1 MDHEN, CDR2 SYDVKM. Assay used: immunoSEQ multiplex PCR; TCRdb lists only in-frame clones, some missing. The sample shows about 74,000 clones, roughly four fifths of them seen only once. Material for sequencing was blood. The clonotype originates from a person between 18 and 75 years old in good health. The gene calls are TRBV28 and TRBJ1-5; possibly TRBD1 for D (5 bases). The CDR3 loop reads CASSLQGERPQHF. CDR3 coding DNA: TGTGCCAGCAGTTTACAGGGAGAGAGGCCCCAGCATTTT.